This TCR beta chain was retrieved from a study of CXCR3-negative and CXCR3-positive naive CD8 T cells (dated 2019 in TCRdb). About the full investigation: In total, about 135 million TRB reads were obtained, corresponding to roughly 1.5 +/- 0.3 million reads per library. Diversity and physicochemical repertoire analyses were performed on around 10 donors pooled from two independent experiments. The TRBV-TRBJ cluster analysis covered naive subsets from several donors and memory cells from 3 donors.

The CDR3, cysteine through phenylalanine, is 11 amino acids long. Nucleotide data are not available. Looking up the germline V gene (reference sequence) yields CDR1 GTSNPN and CDR2 SVGIG. Each CD8+ T cell subset was flow-sorted in triplicate, with some 300,000 cells per subset placed directly into RLT lysis buffer. To keep memory contaminants out, a stringent definition of naive CD8+ T cells was applied: CD45RO-CCR7+CD27+CD95-. Standard density gradient centrifugation was used to isolate peripheral blood mononuclear cells from buffy coats. Naive CXCR3-negative and CXCR3-positive CD8+ T cells were flow-sorted on a FACSAria III. Total RNA was extracted from sorted cells with an RNeasy Mini Kit. Regarding this clonotype: Its antigen is currently not known.

Paper-wide results and their limitations: CXCR3 expression partially decreased after cryopreservation, so most assays used freshly isolated PBMCs. Naive CXCR3-negative and CXCR3-positive cells from the same donor showed similar TRBV-TRBJ usage, whereas memory cells showed distinct patterns. Because surface CD5, which is linked to self-reactivity in mice, was comparable between the naive subsets, TCR interaction strength was also inferred from TRB CDR3 physicochemical properties. Repertoire diversity was comparably high in both naive subsets but much lower in memory CD8+ T cells. Compared with CXCR3-negative naive cells, CXCR3-positive naive cells had TRB CDR3s with higher hydrophobicity (lower Kidera factor 4), lower energy, and higher strength and volume indices.

Sequencing was carried out with a NextSeq 550. The Human TCR Profiling Kit (MiLaboratory) was used to prepare UMI-labeled 5' RACE TRB cDNA libraries. The full amount of extracted RNA was used for cDNA synthesis, and the full amount of resulting cDNA was used for PCR amplification. Libraries were prepared in parallel using an identical number of PCR cycles. The study's own analysis went as follows. With a minimum of two reads required per UMI, MIGEC and MiXCR pulled out about 54,000 +/- 9,700 unique UMI-labeled TRB cDNA molecules from each library. On average, approximately 40,000 +/- 10,000 functional in-frame TRB CDR3 nucleotide clonotypes lacking stop codons were found per library. After downsampling to 5000 UMI-labeled TRB molecules per sample, diversity metrics, including normalized Shannon-Wiener and Chao1, were computed in VDJtools. For the central five CDR3 residues, VDJtools calculated physicochemical properties weighted by clonotype size, namely interaction energy, strength, volume and Kidera factor 4. TCRdb reprocessed the reads, and each CDR3 protein sequence is entered once, without DNA. For this entry, the V and J calls and clone size follow TCRdb and not the study's own pipeline. The table kept for this sample lists 65,000 to 75,000 distinct CDR3 sequences. About 1.5% of the sample is held by the ten biggest clonotypes.

The sequencing input was naive CXCR3- CD8+ T cells from blood. What this sample's cell subset or site label stands for: CD45RO-CCR7+CD27+CD95- naive CD8+ T cells lacking CXCR3 (TNR3-). The sequence was obtained from a human donor in good health. Some clones in this sample may be carry-over from other donors' samples. In this chain, TRBV30 is recombined with TRBJ1-1. The CDR3 corresponds to CAWIFGTEAFF.